The rows below give T cell receptor beta chains drawn from one sample of a study of blood T cell repertoires in COVID-19. Method: immunoSEQ multiplex PCR; TCRdb's copy keeps in-frame clones and lacks some. The sample yields about 270,000 clones, 88% seen once. Sequencing was performed on PBMCs or T cells enriched from blood (not recorded which). These receptors all stem from a woman between 50 and 59 years old who had recovered from COVID-19. CDR3s leave out the opening cysteine and the closing phenylalanine or tryptophan.

>TRBJ1-2|TRBV28
ASSSSNYGYT
>TRBJ1-3|TRBV9
ASSPRWQGSGNTIY
>TRBJ2-5|TRBV6-5
ACEQGWETQY
>TRBJ2-7|TRBV3-1/TRBV3-2
ASSQGLAGVSLHQPGEQY
>TRBJ1-1|TRBV19
ASSTRDSVNTEAF
>TRBJ1-1|TRBV5-6
ASSLVVAGKNTEAF
>TRBJ1-2|TRBV28
ASSLPQGQNT
>TRBJ1-2|TRBV15
VTSRYGNYGYT
>TRBJ1-5|TRBV18
ASSPGTGNQPQH
>TRBJ1-5|TRBV6-2/TRBV6-3
ASSYTGTGGQPQH
>TRBJ2-3|TRBV2
ASSGQGATTQY
>TRBJ2-2|TRBV7-3
ASSLNAGGFGELF
>TRBJ1-1|TRBV28
ASSTGQMNTEAF
>TRBJ2-7|TRBV28
ASSGADRVSYEQY
>TRBJ1-1|TRBV7-8
ASRFPGQLNTEAF
>TRBJ1-3|TRBV6-1
ASSESGQRNTIY
>TRBJ2-5|TRBV28
ASSSRTSGKAETQY
>TRBJ1-1|TRBV11-3
ASSLGKNTEAF
>TRBJ1-1|TRBV3-1/TRBV3-2
ASSSRGQGEEAF
>TRBJ2-2|TRBV6-5
ASSWRLPNTGELF
>TRBJ1-1|TRBV9
ASSVFQGGITEAF
>TRBJ1-2|TRBV28
ASSAGTANYGYT
>TRBJ2-2|TRBV7-7
ASSATQGAVGELF
>TRBJ2-7|TRBV28
ASRRGGPPYEQY
>TRBJ2-2|TRBV11-2
ASSARNTGELF
>TRBJ2-1|TRBV7-2
ASSLKGQGNEQF
>TRBJ2-1|TRBV19
ASSTGLAGGGKEQF
>TRBJ1-1|TRBV11-2
ASSLGQGLNTEAF
>TRBJ2-3|TRBV15
ATSRDLGLAGVPDTQY
>TRBJ1-3|TRBV23-1
ASSQSQGFSGNTIY
>TRBJ1-6|TRBV5-6
ASSFRTFSNSPLH
>TRBJ1-1|TRBV7-9
ASSTIRGNTEAF
>TRBJ1-3|TRBV11-2
ASSAPQGIFSGNTIY
>TRBJ2-2|TRBV15
ATSRAGSGNGELF
>TRBJ1-1|TRBV28
ASSPLGQRTEAF
>TRBJ2-1|TRBV6-1
ASSAYPGQVYNEQF
>TRBJ1-2|TRBV7-2
ASSLATGGYYGYT
>TRBJ1-1|TRBV5-5
ASSLGPGNTEAF
>TRBJ1-5|TRBV2
ASSEYGLNQPQH
>TRBJ2-3|TRBV7-8
ASSAREGRTDTQY
>TRBJ2-7|TRBV7-6
ASTRDSLSSYEQY
>TRBJ2-7|TRBV14
ASSQVLARGGEQY
>TRBJ2-2|TRBV7-2
ASTVGRAVATGELF
>TRBJ2-1|TRBV5-6
ASSLAGLAGNNEQF
>TRBJ2-7|TRBV7-9
ASSLELAGVGEQY
>TRBJ2-7|TRBV7-2
ASSSDYSSYEQY
>TRBJ2-2|TRBV11-3
ASSSGQGTTGELF
>TRBJ2-5|TRBV6-5
ASRYLVASQETQY